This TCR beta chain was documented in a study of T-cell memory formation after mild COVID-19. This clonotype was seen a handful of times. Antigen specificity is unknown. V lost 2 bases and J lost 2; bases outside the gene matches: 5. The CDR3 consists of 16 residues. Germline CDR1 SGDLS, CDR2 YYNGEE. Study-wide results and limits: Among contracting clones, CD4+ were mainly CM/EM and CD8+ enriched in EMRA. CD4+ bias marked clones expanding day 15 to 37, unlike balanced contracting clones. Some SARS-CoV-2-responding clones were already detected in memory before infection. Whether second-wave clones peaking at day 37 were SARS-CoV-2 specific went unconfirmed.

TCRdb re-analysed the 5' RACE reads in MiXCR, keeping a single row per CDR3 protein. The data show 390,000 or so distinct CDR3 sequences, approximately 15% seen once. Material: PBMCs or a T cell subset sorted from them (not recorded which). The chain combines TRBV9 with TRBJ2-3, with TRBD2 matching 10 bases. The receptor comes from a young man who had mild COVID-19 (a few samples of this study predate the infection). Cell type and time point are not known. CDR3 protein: CASSVGTSAFTDTQYF. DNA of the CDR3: TGTGCCAGCAGCGTGGGGACTAGCGCTTTCACAGATACGCAGTATTTT.